Listed here is a single T cell receptor (beta chain). This sample is part of a study of blood T cells in healthy people across ages. A sample-barcoded 5' primer and a J-beta primer mix were used in a second PCR of roughly 6 to 11 cycles. TCRdb called the 5' RACE reads again in MiXCR, with one record for every CDR3 protein. This repertoire shows about 640,000 distinct CDR3 sequences, about 30% found once; its top ten account for approximately 14%. The junction had 10 bases not matched to a gene; V was cut back by 5 bases and J by 4 bases. The CDR3 spans 15 residues. Germline V gene data show CDR1 as SGHVS and CDR2 as FQNEAQ.

The TCR sequence derives from a woman aged 80 or over in good health. The specimen sequenced was blood. This rearrangement joins TRBV7-8 to TRBJ2-7, with 8 positions matching TRBD1. The DNA for the CDR3 is TGTGCCAGCAGCCACGGGACAGGTGATAGGTACGAGCAGTACTTC. Amino acid sequence: CASSHGTGDRYEQYF.